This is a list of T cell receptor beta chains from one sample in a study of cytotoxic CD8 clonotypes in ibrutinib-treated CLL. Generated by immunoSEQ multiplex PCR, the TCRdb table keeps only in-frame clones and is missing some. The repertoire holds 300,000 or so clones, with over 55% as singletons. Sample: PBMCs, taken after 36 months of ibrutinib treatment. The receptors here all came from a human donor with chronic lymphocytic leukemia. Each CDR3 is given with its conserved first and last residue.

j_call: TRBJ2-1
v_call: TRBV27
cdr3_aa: CASSLGTAYGEGINNEQFF

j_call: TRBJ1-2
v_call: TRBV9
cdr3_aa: CASSVAGDRGVLDYGYTF

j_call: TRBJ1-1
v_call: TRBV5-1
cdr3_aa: CASSEGDRPGAFF

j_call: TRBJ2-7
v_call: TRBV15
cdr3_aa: CATSKTSDEQYF

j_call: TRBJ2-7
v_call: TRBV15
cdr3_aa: CATSKGTGSLEQYF

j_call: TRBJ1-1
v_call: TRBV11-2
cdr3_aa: CASSGLTAEAFF

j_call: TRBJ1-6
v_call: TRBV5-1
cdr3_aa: CASSLAGQGYSPLHF

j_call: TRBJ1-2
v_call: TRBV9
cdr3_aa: CASSSPGGYTF

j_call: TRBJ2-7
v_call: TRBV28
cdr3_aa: CASSLLLASQSDEQYF

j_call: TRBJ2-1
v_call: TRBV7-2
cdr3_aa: CASSSRDRALSNEQFF

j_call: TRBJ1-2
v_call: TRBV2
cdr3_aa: CASSLSWSDGYTF

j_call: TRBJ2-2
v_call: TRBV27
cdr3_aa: CASRNRGFVTGELFF

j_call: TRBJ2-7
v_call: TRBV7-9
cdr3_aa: CASSQLVLADSYEQYF

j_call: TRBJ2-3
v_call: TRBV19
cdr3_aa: CASSTDRFLRPDTQYF

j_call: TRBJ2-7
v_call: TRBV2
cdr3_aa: CASRGQAYYEQYF

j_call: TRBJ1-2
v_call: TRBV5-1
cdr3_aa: CASSLVLQGRGGGYTF

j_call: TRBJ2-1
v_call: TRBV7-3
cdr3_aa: CASSFTGTEQFF

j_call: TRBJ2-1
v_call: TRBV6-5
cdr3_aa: CASSYSKQGTYNEQFF

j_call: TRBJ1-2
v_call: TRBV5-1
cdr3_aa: CASSLMSAVYGYTF

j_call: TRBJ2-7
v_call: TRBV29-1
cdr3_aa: CSVALDRSYEQYF

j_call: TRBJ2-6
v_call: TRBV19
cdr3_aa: CASSAHRGSGANVLTF

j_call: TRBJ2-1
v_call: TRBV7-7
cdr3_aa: CASSLGDKSSYNEQFF